The table lists the clone carrying this T cell receptor beta chain with many counts. As yet, its antigen is unknown. V lost 4 bases, J lost 9 bases, and 8 bases lay in between. CDR1 and CDR2 from the germline V gene are SGHRS and YFSETQ. The CDR3 extends over 11 amino acids. The sample is drawn from a study of identical twins. TCRdb re-derived calls from the 5' RACE reads in MiXCR, one entry per CDR3 protein. Found here are hundreds of thousands of distinct CDR3 sequences, about 12% of them singletons; the top ten hold about 1.5%. Overall study results and limits: Its conclusions, products of cross-sectional statistical analysis, did not come from following the same donors.

These data also featured in a second study, about yellow fever vaccine responses in identical twins.

This receptor was taken from a woman aged 18-29 years in good health. The chain couples TRBV5-1 to TRBJ2-1; D is uncertain. The specimen sequenced was PBMCs. The CDR3: CASSRKSEQFF. In DNA form, the CDR3 reads TGCGCCAGCAGCAGGAAGTCTGAGCAGTTCTTC.